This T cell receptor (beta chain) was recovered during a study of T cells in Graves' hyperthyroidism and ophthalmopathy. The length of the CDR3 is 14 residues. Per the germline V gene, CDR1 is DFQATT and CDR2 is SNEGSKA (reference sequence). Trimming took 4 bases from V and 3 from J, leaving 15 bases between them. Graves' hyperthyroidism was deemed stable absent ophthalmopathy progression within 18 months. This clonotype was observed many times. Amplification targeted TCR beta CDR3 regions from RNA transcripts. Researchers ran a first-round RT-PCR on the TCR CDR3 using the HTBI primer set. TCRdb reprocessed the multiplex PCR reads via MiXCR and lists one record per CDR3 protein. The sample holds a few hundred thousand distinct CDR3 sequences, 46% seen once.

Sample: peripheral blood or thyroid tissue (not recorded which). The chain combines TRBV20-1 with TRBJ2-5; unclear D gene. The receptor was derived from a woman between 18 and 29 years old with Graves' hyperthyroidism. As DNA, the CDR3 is TGCAGTGCTACTCCTACTGGGCTGGAAGAGACCCAGTACTTC. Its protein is CSATPTGLEETQYF.